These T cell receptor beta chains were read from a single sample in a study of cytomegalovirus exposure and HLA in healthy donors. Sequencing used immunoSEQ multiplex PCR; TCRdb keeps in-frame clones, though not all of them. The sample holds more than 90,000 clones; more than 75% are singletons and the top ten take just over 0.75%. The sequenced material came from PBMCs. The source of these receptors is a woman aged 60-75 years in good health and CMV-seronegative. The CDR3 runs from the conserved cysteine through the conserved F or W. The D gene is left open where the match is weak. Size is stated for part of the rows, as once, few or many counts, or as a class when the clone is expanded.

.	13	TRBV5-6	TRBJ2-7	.	TGTGCCAGCAGCTCGGGACTGTCCTACGAGCAGTACTTC	CASSSGLSYEQYF
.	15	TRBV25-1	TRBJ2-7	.	TGTGCCAGCAGTGAGGGACGGGGAGGACTCTACGAGCAGTACTTC	CASSEGRGGLYEQYF
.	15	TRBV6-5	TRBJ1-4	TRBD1	TGTGCCAGCAGTTACTCGGGACAGGGATATGGAAAACTGTTTTTT	CASSYSGQGYGKLFF
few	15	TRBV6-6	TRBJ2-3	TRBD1	TGTGCCAGCAGTCGGGCAGGGGGCGCGACAGATACGCAGTATTTT	CASSRAGGATDTQYF
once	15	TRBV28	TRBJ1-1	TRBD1	TGTGCCAGCAGTTTAGGGGGGACAGGGTCTGTAAGAGCTTTCTTT	CASSLGGTGSVRAFF
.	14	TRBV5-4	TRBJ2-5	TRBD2	TGTGCCAGCAGCTATGGACTAGCGGAAGAGACCCAGTACTTC	CASSYGLAEETQYF
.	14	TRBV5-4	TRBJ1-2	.	TGTGCCAGCAGCCCTTCCACAGGATTATATGGCTACACCTTC	CASSPSTGLYGYTF
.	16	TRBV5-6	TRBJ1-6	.	TGTGCCAGCAGCTTGGCCGCGGGGAAGAGTAATTCACCCCTCAACTTT	CASSLAAGKSNSPLNF
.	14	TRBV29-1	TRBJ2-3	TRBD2	TGCAGCGTTGTTATCGGGGGGGGCACAGATACGCAGTATTTT	CSVVIGGGTDTQYF
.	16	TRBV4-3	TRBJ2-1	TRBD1	TGCGCCAGCAGCCAAGATCTAAGGACAGGAAGGAATGAGCAGTTCTTC	CASSQDLRTGRNEQFF
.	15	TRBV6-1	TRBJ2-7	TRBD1	TGTGCCAGCAGTCGACCGGGACAGGGATACTACGAGCAGTACTTC	CASSRPGQGYYEQYF
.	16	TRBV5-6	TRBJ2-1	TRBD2	TGTGCCAGCAGCAGGAGCGGGACCAGCTCCTACAATGAGCAGTTCTTC	CASSRSGTSSYNEQFF
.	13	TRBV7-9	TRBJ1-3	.	TGTGCCAGCAGCCCCTCCTCTGGAAACACCATATATTTT	CASSPSSGNTIYF
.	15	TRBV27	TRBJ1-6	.	TGTGCCAGCAGTGCAGGAGGGGCGGGGTATTCACCCCTCCACTTT	CASSAGGAGYSPLHF
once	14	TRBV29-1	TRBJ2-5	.	TGCAGCGTCGCGAGCCAGGGGATAGGAGAGACCCAGTACTTC	CSVASQGIGETQYF
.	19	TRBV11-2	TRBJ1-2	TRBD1	TGTGCCAGCAGCATCCGAGGGGGACAGGGGAGTGGAACTAACTATGGCTACACCTTC	CASSIRGGQGSGTNYGYTF
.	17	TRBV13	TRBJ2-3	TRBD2	TGTGCCAGCAGCTCGAGGACTAGCGGGGGGGCATTAGATACGCAGTATTTT	CASSSRTSGGALDTQYF
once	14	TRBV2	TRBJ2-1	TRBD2	TGTGCCAGCAGGTCGACTAGCGGGAGGAATGAGCAGTTCTTC	CASRSTSGRNEQFF
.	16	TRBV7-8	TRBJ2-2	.	TGTGCCAGCAGCTTAGGCACAGGCGTGGAGGGCGGGGAGCTGTTTTTT	CASSLGTGVEGGELFF
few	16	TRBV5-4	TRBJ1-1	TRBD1	TGTGCCAGCAGCGCTGCTATGGGACAGGGGGACACTGAAGCTTTCTTT	CASSAAMGQGDTEAFF
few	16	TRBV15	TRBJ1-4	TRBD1	TGTGCCACCAGCAGAGTCCCTAGGGGGCTAGATGAAAAACTGTTTTTT	CATSRVPRGLDEKLFF
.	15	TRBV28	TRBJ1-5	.	TGTGCCAGCAGATACCTACGGGGTCGGAATCAGCCCCAGCATTTT	CASRYLRGRNQPQHF
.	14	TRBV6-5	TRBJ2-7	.	TGTGCCAGCAGACGGGTCCCGGACTCTTACGAGCAGTACTTC	CASRRVPDSYEQYF
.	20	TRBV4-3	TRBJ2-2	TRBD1	TGCGCCAGCAGCCAATACCCCCTAGGGACAGGGACTATCACTACCGGGGAGCTGTTTTTT	CASSQYPLGTGTITTGELFF
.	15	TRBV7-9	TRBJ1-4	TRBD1	TGTGCCAGCAGCTTAAGGGGACAGTCCTATGAAAAACTGTTTTTT	CASSLRGQSYEKLFF
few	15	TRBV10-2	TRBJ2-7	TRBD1	TGCGCCACACAGCAGCCACAGGGGGTCTCCTACGAGCAGTACTTC	CATQQPQGVSYEQYF
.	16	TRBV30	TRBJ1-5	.	TGTGCCTGGACTCTGAGCGGGGAAAGGGGCAATCAGCCCCAGCATTTT	CAWTLSGERGNQPQHF
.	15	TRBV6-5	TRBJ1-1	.	TGTGCCAGCAGTTCTTGGTCAGGGGAGGGCACTGAAGCTTTCTTT	CASSSWSGEGTEAFF
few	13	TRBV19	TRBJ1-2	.	TGTGCCAGTAGCTCTGGGGGGGGCTATGGCTACACCTTC	CASSSGGGYGYTF
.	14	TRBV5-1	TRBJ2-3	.	TGCGCCAGCATACGGGACACCAGCACAGATACGCAGTATTTT	CASIRDTSTDTQYF
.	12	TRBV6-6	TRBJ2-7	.	TGTGCCAGCAGTCCTCCTAGTGGCGAGCAGTACTTC	CASSPPSGEQYF
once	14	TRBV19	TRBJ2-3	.	TGTGCCAGTAGTATAGGGGAGATTGCAGATACGCAGTATTTT	CASSIGEIADTQYF
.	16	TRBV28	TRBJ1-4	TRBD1	TGTGCCAGCAGTTCACCTAGACAGGGATTTTTGGAAAAACTGTTTTTT	CASSSPRQGFLEKLFF
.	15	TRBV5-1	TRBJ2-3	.	TGCGCCAGCAGCCCCCGGTCAGGAAAGACAGATACGCAGTATTTT	CASSPRSGKTDTQYF
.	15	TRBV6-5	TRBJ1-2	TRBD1	TGTGCCAGCAGTTCCAGGGGGACAGGCGACTATGGCTACACCTTC	CASSSRGTGDYGYTF
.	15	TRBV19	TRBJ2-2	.	TGTGCCAGTAGTCGAAGCGTGAGGAACACCGGGGAGCTGTTTTTT	CASSRSVRNTGELFF
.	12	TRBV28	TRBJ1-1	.	TGTGCCAGCAGTCAGCGAGACACTGAAGCTTTCTTT	CASSQRDTEAFF
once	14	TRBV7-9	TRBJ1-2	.	TGTGCCAGCAGCCCTAGGGGGAACGTCTATGGCTACACCTTC	CASSPRGNVYGYTF
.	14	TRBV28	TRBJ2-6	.	TGTGCCAGCAGTTTGAGCCTTGGGGCCAACGTCCTGACTTTC	CASSLSLGANVLTF
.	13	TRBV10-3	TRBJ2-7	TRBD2	TGTGCCATCAGTGGGACTAGCGGCTACGAGCAGTACTTC	CAISGTSGYEQYF
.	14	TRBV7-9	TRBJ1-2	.	TGTGCCAGCAGCTTTAGCGGAGGGGCGGATGGCTACACCTTC	CASSFSGGADGYTF
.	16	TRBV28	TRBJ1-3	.	TGTGCCAGCAGGTCTTCCGACGGGGTCTCTGGAAACACCATATATTTT	CASRSSDGVSGNTIYF
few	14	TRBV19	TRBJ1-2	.	TGTGCCAGTAAGGGGCAGGGTATAAGCTATGGCTACACCTTC	CASKGQGISYGYTF
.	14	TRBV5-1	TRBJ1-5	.	TGCGCCAGCAGCTTGGATGGCAGTTCTCAACCCCAGCATTTT	CASSLDGSSQPQHF
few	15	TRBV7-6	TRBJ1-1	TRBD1	TGTGCCAGCAGCTTAGAGGGACAGCGGAACACTGAAGCTTTCTTT	CASSLEGQRNTEAFF
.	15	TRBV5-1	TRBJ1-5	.	TGCGCCAGCAGCTTGAATACAGACATCAATCAGCCCCAGCATTTT	CASSLNTDINQPQHF
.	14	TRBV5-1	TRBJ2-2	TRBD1	TGCGCCAGCAGCCGACAGGGGGGAACCGGGGAGCTGTTTTTT	CASSRQGGTGELFF
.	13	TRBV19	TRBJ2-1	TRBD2	TGTGCCAGCACCGGGACTAGCGGGAGGAATGCTTTCTTC	CASTGTSGRNAFF
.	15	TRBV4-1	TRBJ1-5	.	TGCGCCAGCAGCCAAGATTTTAACAGGGCGCAGCCCCAGCATTTT	CASSQDFNRAQPQHF
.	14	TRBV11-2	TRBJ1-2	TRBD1	TGTGCCAGCAGCTTAAGAGACAGGGAAATTGGCTACACCTTC	CASSLRDREIGYTF
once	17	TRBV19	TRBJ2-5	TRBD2	TGTGCCAGTAGTACCTTCGGGGGGGTAGGGGACCAAGAGACCCAGTACTTC	CASSTFGGVGDQETQYF
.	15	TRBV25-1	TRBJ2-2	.	TGTGCCAGCAGTGCCTATGCAGGGAACACCGGGGAGCTGTTTTTT	CASSAYAGNTGELFF
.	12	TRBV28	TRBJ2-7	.	TGTGCCAGCAGTTCCGGGGTCTACGAGCAGTACTTC	CASSSGVYEQYF
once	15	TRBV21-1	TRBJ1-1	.	TGTGCCAGCGTTCCGAGGACAGGCGTGAACACTGAAGCTTTCTTT	CASVPRTGVNTEAFF
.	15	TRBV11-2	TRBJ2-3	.	TGTGCCAGCAGCTTACGGACGACGGGAGTAGATACGCAGTATTTT	CASSLRTTGVDTQYF